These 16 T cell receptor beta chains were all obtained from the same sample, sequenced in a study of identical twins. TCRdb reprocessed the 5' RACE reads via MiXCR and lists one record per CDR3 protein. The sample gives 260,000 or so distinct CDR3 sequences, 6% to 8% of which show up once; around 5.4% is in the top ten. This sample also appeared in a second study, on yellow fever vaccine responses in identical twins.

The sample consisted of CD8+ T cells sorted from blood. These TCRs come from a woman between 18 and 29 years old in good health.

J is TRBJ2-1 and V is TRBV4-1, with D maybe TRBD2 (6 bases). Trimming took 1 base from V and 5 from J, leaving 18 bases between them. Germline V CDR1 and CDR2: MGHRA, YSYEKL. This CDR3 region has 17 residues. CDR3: CASSQVVYRRDNNEQFF. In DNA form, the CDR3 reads TGCGCCAGCAGCCAAGTGGTCTACCGGCGGGATAACAATGAGCAGTTCTTC.

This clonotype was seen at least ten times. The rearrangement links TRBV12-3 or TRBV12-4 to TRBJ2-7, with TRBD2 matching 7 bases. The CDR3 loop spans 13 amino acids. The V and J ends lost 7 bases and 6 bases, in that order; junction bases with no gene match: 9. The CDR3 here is CASTLGGNGEQYF. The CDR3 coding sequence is TGTGCCAGCACCCTGGGGGGGAATGGCGAGCAGTACTTC.

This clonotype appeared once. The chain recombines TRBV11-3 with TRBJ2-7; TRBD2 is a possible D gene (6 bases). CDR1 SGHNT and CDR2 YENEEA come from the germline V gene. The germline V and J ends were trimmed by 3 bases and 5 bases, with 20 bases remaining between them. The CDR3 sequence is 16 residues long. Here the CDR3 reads CASSFRGGVTSDEQYF. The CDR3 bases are TGTGCCAGCAGCTTTAGAGGAGGGGTTACGAGCGACGAGCAGTACTTC. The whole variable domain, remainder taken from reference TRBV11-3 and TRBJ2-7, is EAGVVQSPRYKIIEKKQPVAFWCNPISGHNTLYWYLQNLGQGPELLIRYENEEAVDDSQLPKDRFSAERLKGVDSTLKIQPAELGDSAVYLCASSFRGGVTSDEQYFGPGTRLTVT.

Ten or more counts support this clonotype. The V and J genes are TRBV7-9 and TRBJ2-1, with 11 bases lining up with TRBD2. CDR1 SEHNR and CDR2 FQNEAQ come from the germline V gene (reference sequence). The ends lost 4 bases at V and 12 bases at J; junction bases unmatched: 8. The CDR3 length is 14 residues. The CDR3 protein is CASSSETSGRSQFF. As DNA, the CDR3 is TGTGCCAGCAGCTCAGAAACTAGCGGGAGATCGCAGTTCTTC. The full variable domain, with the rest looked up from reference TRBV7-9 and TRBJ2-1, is DTGVSQNPRHKITKRGQNVTFRCDPISEHNRLYWYRQTLGQGPEFLTYFQNEAQLEKSRLLSDRFSAERPKGSFSTLEIQRTEQGDSAMYLCASSSETSGRSQFFGPGTRLTVL.

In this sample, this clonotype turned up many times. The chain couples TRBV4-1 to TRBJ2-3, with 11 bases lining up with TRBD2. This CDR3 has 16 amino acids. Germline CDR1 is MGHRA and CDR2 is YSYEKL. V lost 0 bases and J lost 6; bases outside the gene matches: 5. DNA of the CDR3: TGCGCCAGCAGCCAAGATGACACTAGCGGGAGTGATACGCAGTATTTT. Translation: CASSQDDTSGSDTQYF.

The CDR3 DNA follows: TGTGCCAGCAGCTTAAACGGTGAAAAACTGTTTTTT. Translation: CASSLNGEKLFF. The chain combines TRBV6-6 with TRBJ1-4; D gene uncertain. The CDR3 is 12 amino acids. CDR1 and CDR2 (germline): MNHNY, SVGAGI (reference sequence). V lost 6 bases and J lost 7, with 9 bases in between.

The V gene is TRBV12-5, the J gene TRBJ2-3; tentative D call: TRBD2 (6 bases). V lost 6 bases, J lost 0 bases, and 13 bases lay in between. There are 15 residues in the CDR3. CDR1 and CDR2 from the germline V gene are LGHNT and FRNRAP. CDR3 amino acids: CASGRSSASTDTQYF. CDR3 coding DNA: TGTGCTAGTGGCCGATCTAGCGCTAGCACAGATACGCAGTATTTT. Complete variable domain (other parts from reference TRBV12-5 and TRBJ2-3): DARVTQTPRHKVTEMGQEVTMRCQPILGHNTVFWYRQTMMQGLELLAYFRNRAPLDDSGMPKDRFSAEMPDATLATLKIQPSEPRDSAVYFCASGRSSASTDTQYFGPGTRLTVL.

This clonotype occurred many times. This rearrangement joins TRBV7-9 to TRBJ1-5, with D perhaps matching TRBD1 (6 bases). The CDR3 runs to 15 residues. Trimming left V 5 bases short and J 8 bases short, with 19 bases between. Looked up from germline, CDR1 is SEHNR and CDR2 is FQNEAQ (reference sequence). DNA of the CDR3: TGTGCCAGCAGCGACGAACAGACAGGATGGGAGCCCCAGCATTTT. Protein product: CASSDEQTGWEPQHF.

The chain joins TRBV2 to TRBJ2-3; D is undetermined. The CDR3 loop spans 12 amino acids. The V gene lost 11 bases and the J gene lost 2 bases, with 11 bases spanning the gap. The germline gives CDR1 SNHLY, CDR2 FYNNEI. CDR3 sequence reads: CACYWDTDTQYF. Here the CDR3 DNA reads TGTGCCTGCTACTGGGACACAGATACGCAGTATTTT.

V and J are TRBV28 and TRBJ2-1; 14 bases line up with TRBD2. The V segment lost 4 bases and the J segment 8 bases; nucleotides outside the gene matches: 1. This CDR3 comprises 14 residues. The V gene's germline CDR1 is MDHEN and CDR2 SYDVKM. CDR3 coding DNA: TGTGCCAGCAGTTGGACTAGCGGGAGGCATGAGCAGTTCTTC. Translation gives CASSWTSGRHEQFF. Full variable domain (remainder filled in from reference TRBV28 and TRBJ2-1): DVKVTQSSRYLVKRTGEKVFLECVQDMDHENMFWYRQDPGLGLRLIYFSYDVKMKEKGDIPEGYSVSREKKERFSLILESASTNQTSMYLCASSWTSGRHEQFFGPGTRLTVL.

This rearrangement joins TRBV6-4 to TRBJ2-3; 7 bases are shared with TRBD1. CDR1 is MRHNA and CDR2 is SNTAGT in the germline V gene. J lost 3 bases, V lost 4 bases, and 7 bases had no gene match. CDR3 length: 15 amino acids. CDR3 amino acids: CASSGTGFWTDTQYF. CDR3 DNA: TGTGCCAGCAGTGGGACAGGTTTTTGGACAGATACGCAGTATTTT.

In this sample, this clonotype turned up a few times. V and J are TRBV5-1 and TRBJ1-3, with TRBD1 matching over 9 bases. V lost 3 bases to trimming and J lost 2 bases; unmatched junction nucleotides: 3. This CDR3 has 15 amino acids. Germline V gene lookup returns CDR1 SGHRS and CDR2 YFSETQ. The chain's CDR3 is CASSSDRGPGNTIYF. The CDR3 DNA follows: TGCGCCAGCAGCTCGGACAGGGGCCCTGGAAACACCATATATTTT.

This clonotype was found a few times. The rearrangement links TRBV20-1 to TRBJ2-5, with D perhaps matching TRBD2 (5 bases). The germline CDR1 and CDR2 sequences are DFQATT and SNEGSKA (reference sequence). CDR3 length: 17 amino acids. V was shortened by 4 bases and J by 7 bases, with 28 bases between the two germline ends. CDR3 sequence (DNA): TGCAGTGCTATTGACCGCGACGGGGTAGTACTAGGCGGGACCCAGTACTTC. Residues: CSAIDRDGVVLGGTQYF.

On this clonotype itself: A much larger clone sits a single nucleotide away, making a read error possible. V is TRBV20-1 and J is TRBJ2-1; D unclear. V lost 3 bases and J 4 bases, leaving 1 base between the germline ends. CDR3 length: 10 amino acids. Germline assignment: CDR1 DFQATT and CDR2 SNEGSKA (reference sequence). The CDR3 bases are TGCAGTGCTAGTTACAATGAGCAGTTCTTC. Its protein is CSASYNEQFF.

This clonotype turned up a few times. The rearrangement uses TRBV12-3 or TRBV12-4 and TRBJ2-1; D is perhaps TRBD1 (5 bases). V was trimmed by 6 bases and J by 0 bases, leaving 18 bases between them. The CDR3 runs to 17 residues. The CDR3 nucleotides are TGTGCCAGCAGCCCGATTACAGGTCCGCGCTCCTACAATGAGCAGTTCTTC. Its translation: CASSPITGPRSYNEQFF.

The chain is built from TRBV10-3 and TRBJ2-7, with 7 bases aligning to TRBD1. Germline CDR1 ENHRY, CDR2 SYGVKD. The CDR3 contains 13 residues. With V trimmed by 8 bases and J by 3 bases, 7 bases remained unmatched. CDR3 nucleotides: TGTGCCATCCCCCGGACAGGTAGCTACGAGCAGTACGTC. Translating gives CAIPRTGSYEQYV.